The 20 T cell receptor beta chains below come from one sample, sequenced in a study of shared clonotypes between healthy human individuals. Here immunoSEQ multiplex PCR was the method, and the copy in TCRdb shows in-frame clones only, minus some. The table includes about 2.4 million clones, 90% to 95% detected once. Sequenced: naive CD4+ T cells from PBMCs. The subset was: CD45RA+ positively selected. These TCRs come from a man between 18 and 35 years old in good health. Some clones in this sample may be carry-over from other donors' samples.

V usage is TRBV30 and J usage is TRBJ1-2, with D possibly being TRBD1 (6 bases). The CDR3 covers 14 residues. From germline, CDR1 is GTSNPN and CDR2 SVGIG (reference sequence). Trimming removed 0 bases from V and 5 bases from J, with 13 bases in between. This CDR3 reads CAWSVKPGAYGYTF. In nucleotides, the CDR3 is TGTGCCTGGAGTGTAAAGCCAGGGGCATATGGCTACACCTTC.

The chain employs TRBV4-1 and TRBJ2-2; D is undetermined. V was clipped by 4 bases and J by 6 bases, with 9 bases between them. The germline gives CDR1 MGHRA, CDR2 YSYEKL. CDR3 size: 13 residues. This chain's CDR3 is CASSRTRPGELFF. The DNA of the CDR3 is TGCGCCAGCAGCCGTACCCGGCCCGGGGAGCTGTTTTTT.

The chain links TRBV9 to TRBJ2-2; no definite D call. Trimming pared 6 bases from V and 5 bases from J, leaving 17 bases between. The CDR3 contains 15 residues. CDR1 SGDLS and CDR2 YYNGEE come from the germline V gene. CDR3 coding DNA: TGTGCCAGCAACCCAATGGGGTCGGAGACCGGGGAGCTGTTTTTT. Translating it yields CASNPMGSETGELFF.

This chain links TRBV28 with TRBJ2-1; either TRBD1 or TRBD2 may supply D (5 bases each). V shed 3 bases and J shed 7 bases, with 16 bases lying between them. The CDR3 is 15 residues long. Germline V gives CDR1 MDHEN, CDR2 SYDVKM. DNA for the CDR3: TGTGCCAGCAGTTTCGGTAGACTCGGGGCGAATGAGCAGTTCTTC. Translating it yields CASSFGRLGANEQFF.

This chain connects TRBV28 to TRBJ2-2; 7 nucleotides agree with TRBD1. V was clipped by 6 bases and J by 1 base; unmatched bases: 2. This CDR3 is 14 amino acids long. The germline V gene encodes CDR1 MDHEN and CDR2 SYDVKM. CDR3 protein: CASRGQWNTGELFF. Here the CDR3 DNA reads TGTGCCAGCAGGGGACAGTGGAACACCGGGGAGCTGTTTTTT. Using reference TRBV28 and TRBJ2-2 for the parts outside the CDR3, the full variable domain is DVKVTQSSRYLVKRTGEKVFLECVQDMDHENMFWYRQDPGLGLRLIYFSYDVKMKEKGDIPEGYSVSREKKERFSLILESASTNQTSMYLCASRGQWNTGELFFGEGSRLTVL.

The chain recombines TRBV6-5 with TRBJ2-7, with D uncertain. Trimming left V 7 bases short and J 7 bases short, with 17 bases between. In germline, CDR1 is MNHEY, CDR2 SVGAGI. This CDR3 region has 13 residues. The CDR3 sequence is CASTRSRRDEQYF. Here the CDR3 DNA reads TGTGCCAGCACCAGATCCCGCAGAGATGAGCAGTACTTC.

This clone was seen only a few times. This chain joins TRBV29-1 and TRBJ1-5; no firm D call. The germline gives CDR1 SQVTM, CDR2 ANQGSEA. The V end was cut by 3 bases, the J end by 9 bases, with 12 bases between. CDR3 size: 12 residues. The CDR3: CSVERWSLPQHF. The CDR3 region has the DNA TGCAGCGTTGAGCGGTGGAGTCTGCCCCAGCATTTT.

V and J are TRBV28 and TRBJ1-5, with a weak D call TRBD1 (5 bases). Trimming shortened V by 2 bases and J by 5 bases, and 10 bases separated the two germline ends. The germline V gene has CDR1 MDHEN and CDR2 SYDVKM. The CDR3 has 14 residues. In DNA form, the CDR3 reads TGTGCCAGCAGTTTACCCAGGGATCATCAGCCCCAGCATTTT. Its translation: CASSLPRDHQPQHF.

The chain uses TRBV5-5 and TRBJ1-4; 8 bases agree with TRBD1. Looked up from germline, CDR1 is SGHKS and CDR2 is YYEKEE (reference sequence). There are 15 residues in the CDR3. J lost 7 bases, V lost 4 bases, and 9 bases had no gene match. The CDR3 DNA reads TGTGCCAGCAGCATTTACAGGGGGGTAGGTGAAAAACTGTTTTTT. Translating gives CASSIYRGVGEKLFF.

V and J are TRBV5-6 and TRBJ2-2; D is possibly TRBD1 (6 bases). The CDR3 has 14 amino acids. The germline CDR1 and CDR2 sequences are SGHDT and YYEEEE. The V gene lost 4 bases and the J gene lost 5 bases, with 12 bases spanning the gap. CDR3 sequence reads: CASSALDRTGELFF. The CDR3, as DNA: TGTGCCAGCAGCGCACTCGACAGGACCGGGGAGCTGTTTTTT.

This clone was counted once. Different DNA sequences within this sample yield the same CDR3. The V call is TRBV5-1, the J call TRBJ2-5, with D unresolved. Trimming stripped 2 bases from V and 5 bases from J, with 7 bases between. Germline V gives CDR1 SGHRS, CDR2 YFSETQ. The CDR3 covers 12 residues. The CDR3: CASSLVEETQYF. The CDR3 coding sequence is TGCGCCAGCAGCTTAGTGGAGGAGACCCAGTACTTC.

The V call is TRBV6-6, the J call TRBJ1-1, with D maybe TRBD1 (6 bases). Germline CDR1 is MNHNY and CDR2 is SVGAGI (reference sequence). The CDR3 has 16 residues. Trimming removed 7 bases from V and 1 base from J, with 19 bases in between. The DNA for the CDR3 is TGTGCCAGCAAGGGGCAGGGGAAAGGGGCGAACACTGAAGCTTTCTTT. Translation: CASKGQGKGANTEAFF.

The chain joins TRBV6-1 to TRBJ2-2, with a possible D match to TRBD1 (6 bases). The CDR3 length is 14 residues. Germline CDR1 MNHNS, CDR2 SASEGT. Trimming stripped 6 bases from V and 4 bases from J, with 12 bases between. CDR3 loop: CASRGDTTTGELFF. CDR3 DNA sequence: TGTGCCAGCAGAGGGGACACCACCACCGGGGAGCTGTTTTTT.

In its sample, this clone was seen a few times. The sample has other DNA sequences that encode this CDR3 too. The rearrangement uses TRBV2 and TRBJ1-1; the match to TRBD1 covers 9 bases. Germline assignment: CDR1 SNHLY and CDR2 FYNNEI. The CDR3 is 13 residues long. The trim removed 6 bases at V and 3 bases at J, leaving 2 bases unmatched. This chain's CDR3 is CASSRDRDTEAFF. CDR3 in DNA: TGTGCCAGCAGCCGGGACAGGGACACTGAAGCTTTCTTT.

The chain employs TRBV11-2 and TRBJ1-1; a possible D gene is TRBD1 (5 bases). Germline CDR1 and CDR2: SGHAT and FQNNGV. Trimming left V 5 bases short and J 8 bases short, with 18 bases between. The CDR3 has 14 amino acids. DNA for the CDR3: TGTGCCAGCAGCCCTCTATCCGGGACCCTAGAAGCTTTCTTT. Protein: CASSPLSGTLEAFF.

The chain couples TRBV28 to TRBJ1-3; no firm D call. This CDR3 has 14 amino acids. Trimming shortened V by 6 bases and J by 5 bases, and 14 bases separated the two germline ends. Per the germline V gene, CDR1 is MDHEN and CDR2 is SYDVKM. CDR3 bases: TGTGCCAGCAGCGAGGATGGGATACGAAACACCATATATTTT. Protein sequence: CASSEDGIRNTIYF.

This chain links TRBV7-2 with TRBJ2-1; no reliable D call. V lost 1 base and J lost 7, with 11 bases in between. This CDR3 is 14 amino acids long. CDR1 and CDR2 (germline): SGHTA, FQGNSA. For the CDR3, the DNA is TGTGCCAGCAGCTTAGAGCCGACCCTTAATGAGCAGTTCTTC. Protein product: CASSLEPTLNEQFF.

The chain combines TRBV28 with TRBJ1-5, with TRBD1 as a possible D gene (6 bases). V gave up 1 base and J gave up 5 bases, with 15 bases separating them. This CDR3 has 16 residues. Germline-derived CDR1 and CDR2 are MDHEN and SYDVKM. CDR3 DNA sequence: TGTGCCAGCAGTTTATCCCAGGCCAGGGGTCATCAGCCCCAGCATTTT. This translates into CASSLSQARGHQPQHF.

The rearrangement uses TRBV28 and TRBJ1-6; D unresolved. The CDR3 is 13 residues long. V lost 5 bases and J 7 bases, leaving 9 bases between the germline ends. The germline V gene encodes CDR1 MDHEN and CDR2 SYDVKM. The CDR3 bases are TGTGCCAGCAGTCCGCGGCCCAATTCACCCCTCCACTTT. Translating gives CASSPRPNSPLHF.

J is TRBJ2-4 and V is TRBV5-1; TRBD1 matches 8 bases. This CDR3 is 15 amino acids long. Germline V CDR1 and CDR2: SGHRS, YFSETQ. The ends lost 0 bases at V and 6 bases at J; junction bases unmatched: 5. The chain's CDR3 is CASSLEGTGGNIQYF. The CDR3 DNA is TGCGCCAGCAGCTTGGAAGGGACAGGAGGAAACATTCAGTACTTC.